Below are 14 T cell receptor beta chains sequenced from a single sample in a study of cytomegalovirus exposure and HLA in healthy donors. PCR employed 60 Vbeta and 13 Jbeta primers. Clones were read by immunoSEQ multiplex PCR, and TCRdb kept only the in-frame ones, dropping some. Across about 51,000 clones, the top ten clones capture 2% to 2.5% of the sample. The sample was PBMCs. Source of these receptors: a female donor in good health and CMV-seronegative.

The DNA for the CDR3 is TGTGCCAGTAGTATCTCGGGGAATCAGCCCCAGCATTTT. Protein: CASSISGNQPQHF. The gene calls are TRBV19 and TRBJ1-5, with D hard to call. Germline V gene lookup returns CDR1 LNHDA and CDR2 SQIVND (reference sequence). Trimming pared 3 bases from V and 4 bases from J, leaving 7 bases between. This CDR3 is 13 amino acids long.

J is TRBJ2-7 and V is TRBV15; TRBD1 agrees at 8 bases. Germline CDR1 reads LNHNV; CDR2 reads YYDKDF (reference sequence). The CDR3 contains 15 residues. The V segment lost 3 bases and the J segment 5 bases; nucleotides outside the gene matches: 9. CDR3 coding DNA: TGTGCCACCAGCAGTACATTGGACAGGGCGCACGAGCAGTACTTC. Protein sequence: CATSSTLDRAHEQYF. Complete variable domain (other parts from reference TRBV15 and TRBJ2-7): DAMVIQNPRYQVTQFGKPVTLSCSQTLNHNVMYWYQQKSSQAPKLLFHYYDKDFNNEADTPDNFQSRRPNTSFCFLDIRSPGLGDTAMYLCATSSTLDRAHEQYFGPGTRLTVT.

V usage is TRBV27 and J usage is TRBJ1-2, with D possibly matching TRBD1 (5 bases). This CDR3 spans 11 amino acids. Per germline, CDR1 MNHEY and CDR2 SMNVEV (reference sequence). V shed 5 bases and J shed 10 bases, with 11 bases lying between them. CDR3 in amino acids: CASSGGGDYTF. DNA for the CDR3: TGTGCCAGCAGTGGTGGGGGGGACTACACCTTC.

On this clone itself: Other DNA variants within this sample encode the same CDR3. The CDR3 sequence is CASSLQGNTEAFF. In DNA, the CDR3 is TGCGCCAGCAGCTTACAGGGCAACACTGAAGCTTTCTTT. The chain links TRBV5-1 to TRBJ1-1; D possibly corresponds to TRBD1 (6 bases). The CDR3 is 13 amino acids. CDR1 and CDR2 from the germline V gene are SGHRS and YFSETQ. The V end was cut by 2 bases, the J end by 2 bases, with 7 bases between.

The chain links TRBV5-5 to TRBJ2-5, with TRBD2 matching 9 bases. CDR3 length equals 15 residues. In germline, CDR1 is SGHKS, CDR2 YYEKEE (reference sequence). With 5 bases clipped from V and 1 base from J, the junction kept 6 bases outside the gene matches. DNA for the CDR3: TGTGCCAGCAGTCCTAGCGGGGTTCCCCAAGAGACCCAGTACTTC. It yields the protein CASSPSGVPQETQYF. Drawing the rest from reference TRBV5-5 and TRBJ2-5, the complete variable domain is DAGVTQSPTHLIKTRGQQVTLRCSPISGHKSVSWYQQVLGQGPQFIFQYYEKEERGRGNFPDRFSARQFPNYSSELNVNALLLGDSALYLCASSPSGVPQETQYFGPGTRLLVL.

The chain employs TRBV7-8 and TRBJ1-4, with 9 nucleotides matching TRBD1. V lost 5 bases to trimming and J lost 8 bases; unmatched junction nucleotides: 12. CDR1 is SGHVS and CDR2 is FQNEAQ in the germline V gene. The CDR3 loop spans 16 amino acids. CDR3 DNA: TGTGCCAGCAGCGTTTACAGGGGGCTAGGGTCGGAAAAACTGTTTTTT. Protein product: CASSVYRGLGSEKLFF.

The chain is built from TRBV11-2 and TRBJ2-6; 12 nucleotides agree with TRBD1. CDR1 is SGHAT and CDR2 is FQNNGV in the germline V gene. The CDR3 runs 19 residues. The ends lost 4 bases at V and 0 bases at J; junction bases unmatched: 7. The CDR3, as DNA: TGTGCCAGCAGCTCCGACCGGGACAGGGGGCTCTCTGGGGCCAACGTCCTGACTTTC. Protein product: CASSSDRDRGLSGANVLTF.

J is TRBJ2-7 and V is TRBV7-2, with D perhaps TRBD2 (5 bases). Germline V gene data show CDR1 as SGHTA and CDR2 as FQGNSA. Trimming removed 2 bases from V and 3 bases from J, with 11 bases in between. The CDR3 sequence is 14 residues long. CDR3 in amino acids: CASSLIGISYEQYF. The DNA for the CDR3 is TGTGCCAGCAGCTTAATCGGGATCAGCTACGAGCAGTACTTC.

The V and J genes are TRBV5-1 and TRBJ2-7; TRBD1 agrees at 8 bases. The CDR3 consists of 13 residues. Germline CDR1 is SGHRS and CDR2 is YFSETQ. Trimming took 4 bases from V and 5 from J; bases not matched to a gene: 5. The CDR3 sequence is CASSRTGLDEQYF. The CDR3 bases are TGCGCCAGCAGCAGGACAGGGTTGGACGAGCAGTACTTC.

The V call is TRBV10-2, the J call TRBJ2-7; a possible D gene is TRBD2 (5 bases). The CDR3 loop spans 15 amino acids. The ends were cut back, 0 bases at V and 4 bases at J, with 13 bases in the middle. Germline V CDR1 and CDR2: WSHSY, SAAADI. In nucleotides, the CDR3 is TGCGCCAGCAGTGAGTCATCGGGGTTTGGTTACGAGCAGTACTTC. Its protein product is CASSESSGFGYEQYF.

Comment on this clone: At one boundary the junction diverges from the germline segment, which might be a read error. The rearrangement joins TRBV4-3 to TRBJ2-1; D remains ambiguous. Germline-derived CDR1 and CDR2 are LGHNA and YSLEER. CDR3 size: 17 residues. The CDR3 DNA reads TGCGCCAGCAGCCCCCAACCCCAGGAATACTCCGACAATGAGCAGTTCTTC. This sequence encodes CASSPQPQEYSDNEQFF.

The chain employs TRBV4-1 and TRBJ2-7; TRBD2 might be the D (6 bases). Deletions cut 1 base from V and 4 bases from J, with 11 bases between. Germline V lookup: CDR1 MGHRA, CDR2 YSYEKL. This CDR3 is built from 14 residues. The CDR3 is CASSQVLAEYEQYF. The CDR3 DNA reads TGCGCCAGCAGCCAAGTACTAGCCGAATACGAGCAGTACTTC.

This chain links TRBV5-6 with TRBJ2-7, with D perhaps TRBD2 (6 bases). The germline gives CDR1 SGHDT, CDR2 YYEEEE. This CDR3 spans 12 amino acids. Trimming stripped 4 bases from V and 3 bases from J, with 8 bases between. CDR3 in amino acids: CASSGGIYEQYF. DNA for the CDR3: TGTGCCAGCAGCGGGGGGATCTACGAGCAGTACTTC.

The CDR3 DNA reads TGTGCCAGTAGTATTCGCGGCCTGAACACTGAAGCTTTCTTT. Its protein product is CASSIRGLNTEAFF. The chain combines TRBV19 with TRBJ1-1, with no clear D. The germline V gene has CDR1 LNHDA and CDR2 SQIVND (reference sequence). The V gene lost 3 bases and the J gene lost 0 bases, with 8 bases spanning the gap. The CDR3 runs to 14 residues. The full variable domain, rest sourced from reference TRBV19 and TRBJ1-1, is DGGITQSPKYLFRKEGQNVTLSCEQNLNHDAMYWYRQDPGQGLRLIYYSQIVNDFQKGDIAEGYSVSREKKESFPLTVTSAQKNPTAFYLCASSIRGLNTEAFFGQGTRLTVV.